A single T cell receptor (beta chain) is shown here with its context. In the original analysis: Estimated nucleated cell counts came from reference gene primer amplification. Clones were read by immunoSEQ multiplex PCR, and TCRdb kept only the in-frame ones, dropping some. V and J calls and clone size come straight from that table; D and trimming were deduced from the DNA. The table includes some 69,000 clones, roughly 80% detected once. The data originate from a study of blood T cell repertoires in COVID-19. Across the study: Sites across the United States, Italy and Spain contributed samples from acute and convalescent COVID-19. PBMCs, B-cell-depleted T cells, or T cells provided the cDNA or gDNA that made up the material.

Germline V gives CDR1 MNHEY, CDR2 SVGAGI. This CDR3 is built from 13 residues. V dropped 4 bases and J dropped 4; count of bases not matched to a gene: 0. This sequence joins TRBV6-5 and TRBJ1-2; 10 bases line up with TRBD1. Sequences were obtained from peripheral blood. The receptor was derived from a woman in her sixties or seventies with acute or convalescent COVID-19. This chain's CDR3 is CASSWTGGYGYTF. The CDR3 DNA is TGTGCCAGCAGTTGGACAGGGGGCTATGGCTACACCTTC.